This TCR beta chain was documented in a study of identical twins. Germline CDR1 is MNHNS and CDR2 is SASEGT. This CDR3 has 14 residues. Regarding this clonotype: One end of the junction is discordant with germline, which a read error may explain.

TCRdb re-analysed the 5' RACE reads in MiXCR, keeping a single row per CDR3 protein. The data show about 530,000 distinct CDR3 sequences, approximately 20% seen once. These data were likewise used in another study, on yellow fever vaccine responses in identical twins.

This TCR was recovered from a woman under 30 in good health. Sequenced input: CD4+ T cells sorted from blood. This rearrangement joins TRBV6-1 to TRBJ2-7; tentatively, D is TRBD2 (5 bases). This chain's CDR3 is CASSKADVQNEQYF. The DNA for the CDR3 is TGTGCCAGCAGTAAAGCGGACGTCCAAAACGAGCAGTACTTC.